Following are 17 T cell receptor beta chains from one sample sequenced in a study of cytomegalovirus exposure and HLA in healthy donors. PCR involved 60 Vbeta and 13 Jbeta primers. Method: immunoSEQ multiplex PCR; TCRdb's copy keeps in-frame clones and lacks some. The table records 150,000 to 200,000 clones, approximately 80% of them present only once. The specimen was PBMCs. The receptors derive from a man aged 50-60 years in good health and CMV-seropositive.

The chain links TRBV11-2 to TRBJ1-4, with TRBD1 matching over 7 bases. The CDR3 extends over 15 amino acids. The junction had 9 bases not matched to a gene; V was cut back by 5 bases and J by 6 bases. Germline CDR1 reads SGHAT; CDR2 reads FQNNGV. In DNA, the CDR3 is TGTGCCAGCAGCCCCGGACAGGCCAACCATGAAAAACTGTTTTTT. As protein: CASSPGQANHEKLFF.

The rearrangement uses TRBV27 and TRBJ1-5, with 7 bases lining up with TRBD1. Trimming cost V 6 bases and J 7 bases; bases outside gene matches: 9. CDR1 and CDR2 (germline): MNHEY, SMNVEV (reference sequence). This CDR3 comprises 14 residues. DNA of the CDR3: TGTGCCAGCAGCTCGACAGGGATAGGACAGCCCCAGCATTTT. It specifies CASSSTGIGQPQHF.

J is TRBJ2-2 and V is TRBV7-9; D perhaps matches TRBD2 (5 bases). V lost 1 base and J lost 1, with 13 bases in between. This CDR3 region has 17 residues. CDR1 and CDR2 from the germline V gene are SEHNR and FQNEAQ (reference sequence). The CDR3 bases are TGTGCCAGCAGCTTAGGCGGGTGGCAGGTGAACACCGGGGAGCTGTTTTTT. This codes for CASSLGGWQVNTGELFF. Full variable domain (rest looked up from reference TRBV7-9 and TRBJ2-2): DTGVSQNPRHKITKRGQNVTFRCDPISEHNRLYWYRQTLGQGPEFLTYFQNEAQLEKSRLLSDRFSAERPKGSFSTLEIQRTEQGDSAMYLCASSLGGWQVNTGELFFGEGSRLTVL.

This chain joins TRBV29-1 and TRBJ1-2; TRBD1 matches 8 bases. Germline CDR1 is SQVTM and CDR2 is ANQGSEA. V lost 2 bases and J lost 6; bases outside the gene matches: 2. The CDR3 runs to 12 residues. CDR3 bases: TGCAGCGTTGAACCAGGGGGCCATGGCTACACCTTC. Protein: CSVEPGGHGYTF.

The chain has TRBV6-5 and TRBJ1-3; a weak D match, TRBD1 (5 bases). In germline, CDR1 is MNHEY, CDR2 SVGAGI. V was shortened by 8 bases and J by 5 bases, with 7 bases between the two germline ends. The CDR3 runs to 11 residues. The CDR3 spells CASQGRNTIYF. The CDR3 DNA sequence: TGTGCCAGCCAGGGCCGAAACACCATATATTTT.

This chain uses TRBV27 with TRBJ2-1; 8 bases are shared with TRBD2. The trim removed 8 bases at V and 4 bases at J, leaving 4 bases unmatched. Germline V CDR1 and CDR2: MNHEY, SMNVEV (reference sequence). The CDR3 is made up of 13 amino acids. The CDR3 spells CASGTRRYNEQFF. CDR3 in DNA: TGTGCCAGCGGGACTAGGAGGTACAATGAGCAGTTCTTC.

This chain links TRBV27 with TRBJ2-1, with D possibly being TRBD2 (6 bases). The length of the CDR3 is 12 residues. Germline V gene data show CDR1 as MNHEY and CDR2 as SMNVEV (reference sequence). The V end lost 10 bases, the J end lost 13 bases, and 20 bases lay between the germline ends. The CDR3 nucleotides are TGTGCCACCTCGAGGCCGGAGGGCCTCCAGTTCTTC. Encoded protein: CATSRPEGLQFF.

V usage is TRBV29-1 and J usage is TRBJ1-2, with 11 bases identical to TRBD1. J was trimmed by 8 bases and V by 4 bases; bases with no gene match: 9. This CDR3 has 14 amino acids. CDR1 and CDR2 from the germline V gene are SQVTM and ANQGSEA. CDR3 sequence (DNA): TGCAGCGTTGGGGACAGGGGGATGAGAGGAGGCTACACCTTC. It codes for CSVGDRGMRGGYTF.

This chain uses TRBV7-9 with TRBJ1-6; 9 nucleotides line up with TRBD1. Losses at the gene ends were 5 bases for V and 9 bases for J; bases not matched to a gene: 8. CDR1 and CDR2 from the germline V gene are SEHNR and FQNEAQ (reference sequence). This CDR3 is 15 amino acids long. The CDR3 loop is CASSPPGTGLSPLHF. In nucleotides, the CDR3 is TGTGCCAGCAGCCCTCCAGGGACAGGGCTTTCACCCCTCCACTTT.

The table lists this clone with a few counts. The chain couples TRBV6-6 to TRBJ1-5, with 9 bases that match TRBD1. The CDR3 is made up of 15 amino acids. V was pared by 6 bases and J by 5 bases, with 8 bases of the junction left unmatched. CDR1 MNHNY and CDR2 SVGAGI come from the germline V gene (reference sequence). In nucleotides, the CDR3 is TGTGCCAGCAGAAGACGGGACAGGGCCGATCAGCCCCAGCATTTT. This codes for CASRRRDRADQPQHF.

The J gene is TRBJ2-3, the V gene TRBV6-5; maybe TRBD1 (5 bases). In germline, CDR1 is MNHEY, CDR2 SVGAGI. V was cut by 3 bases and J by 5 bases, with 9 bases left in between. This CDR3 contains 13 residues. The CDR3, as DNA: TGTGCCAGCAGTTATGGCAGGGAAGATACGCAGTATTTT. Encoded protein: CASSYGREDTQYF.

The rearrangement uses TRBV4-2 and TRBJ2-7; 9 bases agree with TRBD1. J was trimmed by 2 bases and V by 1 base; bases with no gene match: 6. Germline lookup yields CDR1 LGHNA and CDR2 YNFKEQ. The CDR3 loop spans 16 amino acids. The CDR3 nucleotides read TGTGCCAGCAGCCAAGGGATACAGGGGGCGCCCTACGAGCAGTACTTC. This translates into CASSQGIQGAPYEQYF.

This clone came up once. The chain links TRBV19 to TRBJ2-2, with 12 bases that match TRBD1. With 2 bases clipped from V and 7 bases from J, the junction kept 8 bases outside the gene matches. The germline CDR1 and CDR2 sequences are LNHDA and SQIVND (reference sequence). The CDR3 spans 17 residues. The DNA of the CDR3 is TGTGCCAGTAGTATAACCGGGACAGGGGGCCGGAGCGGGGAGCTGTTTTTT. Amino acids: CASSITGTGGRSGELFF.

This sequence joins TRBV7-3 and TRBJ2-1, with TRBD1 matching 11 bases. Germline V lookup: CDR1 SGHTA, CDR2 FQGTGA. V lost 5 bases, J lost 8 bases, and 8 bases stayed unmatched. This CDR3 has 15 residues. The CDR3 DNA reads TGTGCCAGCAGCCCTCCCCCGGGACAGGGGGATGAGCAGTTCTTC. Translating gives CASSPPPGQGDEQFF.

The chain is built from TRBV4-1 and TRBJ1-1; D possibly corresponds to TRBD1 (5 bases). There are 15 residues in the CDR3. In germline, CDR1 is MGHRA, CDR2 YSYEKL. Trimming pared 1 base from V and 5 bases from J, leaving 14 bases between. The CDR3 DNA reads TGCGCCAGCAGCCAAGGGGGCCTCACGAGAACTGAAGCTTTCTTT. It codes for CASSQGGLTRTEAFF.

CDR3 in amino acids: CASSLEAGLYTEAFF. The CDR3 nucleotides are TGTGCCAGCAGCTTGGAGGCAGGGCTTTACACTGAAGCTTTCTTT. The J gene is TRBJ1-1, the V gene TRBV5-4; D is perhaps TRBD1 (5 bases). The ends were cut back, 0 bases at V and 3 bases at J, with 12 bases in the middle. Looked up from germline, CDR1 is SGHNT and CDR2 is YYREEE (reference sequence). The CDR3 totals 15 residues.

The V gene is TRBV27, the J gene TRBJ2-1, with TRBD2 matching 7 bases. Trimming removed 4 bases from V and 2 bases from J; junction bases left unmatched: 5. Germline CDR1 and CDR2: MNHEY and SMNVEV (reference sequence). The CDR3 spans 15 residues. The CDR3 DNA sequence: TGTGCCAGCAGTTCTTCCGGGACTACCTACAATGAGCAGTTCTTC. It is translated as CASSSSGTTYNEQFF.